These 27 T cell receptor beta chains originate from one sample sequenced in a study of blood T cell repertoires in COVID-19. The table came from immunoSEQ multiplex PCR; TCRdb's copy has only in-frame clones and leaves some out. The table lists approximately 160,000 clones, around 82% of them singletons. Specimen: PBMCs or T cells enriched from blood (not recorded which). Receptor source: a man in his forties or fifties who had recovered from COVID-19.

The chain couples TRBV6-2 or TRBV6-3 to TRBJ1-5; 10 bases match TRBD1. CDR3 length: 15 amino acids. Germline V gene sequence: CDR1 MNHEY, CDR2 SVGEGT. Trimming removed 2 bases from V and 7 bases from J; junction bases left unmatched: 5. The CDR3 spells CASSYDRGPGQPQHF. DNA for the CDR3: TGTGCCAGCAGTTACGACAGGGGGCCAGGACAGCCCCAGCATTTT.

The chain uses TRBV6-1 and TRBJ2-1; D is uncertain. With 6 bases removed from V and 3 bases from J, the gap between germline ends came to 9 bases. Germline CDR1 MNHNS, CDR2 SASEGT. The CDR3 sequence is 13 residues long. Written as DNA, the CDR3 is TGTGCCAGCAGCAACGGGTTCTACAATGAGCAGTTCTTC. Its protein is CASSNGFYNEQFF.

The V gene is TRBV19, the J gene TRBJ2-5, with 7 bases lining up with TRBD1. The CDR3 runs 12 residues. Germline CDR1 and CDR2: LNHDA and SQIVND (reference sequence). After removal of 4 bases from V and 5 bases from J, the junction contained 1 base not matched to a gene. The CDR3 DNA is TGTGCCAGTAGTAGCAGGGGGGAGACCCAGTACTTC. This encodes CASSSRGETQYF. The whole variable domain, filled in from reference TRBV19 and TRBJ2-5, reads DGGITQSPKYLFRKEGQNVTLSCEQNLNHDAMYWYRQDPGQGLRLIYYSQIVNDFQKGDIAEGYSVSREKKESFPLTVTSAQKNPTAFYLCASSSRGETQYFGPGTRLLVL.

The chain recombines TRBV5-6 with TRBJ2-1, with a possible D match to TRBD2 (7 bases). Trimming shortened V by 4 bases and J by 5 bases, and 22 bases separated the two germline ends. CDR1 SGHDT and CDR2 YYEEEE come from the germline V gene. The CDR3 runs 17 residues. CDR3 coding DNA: TGTGCCAGCAGCCCGCTGAAGGCCGGGGGGCGCAACAATGAGCAGTTCTTC. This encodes CASSPLKAGGRNNEQFF.

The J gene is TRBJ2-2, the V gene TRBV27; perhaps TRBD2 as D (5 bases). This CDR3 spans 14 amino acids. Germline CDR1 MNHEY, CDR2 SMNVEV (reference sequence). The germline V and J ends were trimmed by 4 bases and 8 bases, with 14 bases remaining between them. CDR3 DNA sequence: TGTGCCAGCAGTTATGGTCCAGCGGCAGGGGAGCTGTTTTTT. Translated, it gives CASSYGPAAGELFF.

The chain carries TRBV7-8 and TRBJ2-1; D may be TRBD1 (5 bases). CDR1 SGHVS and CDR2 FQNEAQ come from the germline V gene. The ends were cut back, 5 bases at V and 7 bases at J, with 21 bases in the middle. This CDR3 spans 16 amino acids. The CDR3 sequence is CASSLRMYPDTNEQFF. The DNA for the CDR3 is TGTGCCAGCAGCCTTAGAATGTATCCGGACACGAATGAGCAGTTCTTC.

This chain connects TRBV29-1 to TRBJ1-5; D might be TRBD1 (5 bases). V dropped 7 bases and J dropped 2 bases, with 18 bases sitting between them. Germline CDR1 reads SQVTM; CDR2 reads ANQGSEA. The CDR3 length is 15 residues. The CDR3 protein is CSASTTGAGNQPQHF. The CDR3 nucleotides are TGCAGCGCCTCTACCACAGGCGCGGGCAATCAGCCCCAGCATTTT.

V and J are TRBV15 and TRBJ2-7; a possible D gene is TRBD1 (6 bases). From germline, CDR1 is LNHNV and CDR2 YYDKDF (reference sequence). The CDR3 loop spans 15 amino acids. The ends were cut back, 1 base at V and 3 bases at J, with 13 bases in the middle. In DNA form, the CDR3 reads TGTGCCACCAGCAGAGCGGATGGACAGTTCTACGAGCAGTACTTC. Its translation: CATSRADGQFYEQYF. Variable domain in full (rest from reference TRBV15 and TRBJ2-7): DAMVIQNPRYQVTQFGKPVTLSCSQTLNHNVMYWYQQKSSQAPKLLFHYYDKDFNNEADTPDNFQSRRPNTSFCFLDIRSPGLGDTAMYLCATSRADGQFYEQYFGPGTRLTVT.

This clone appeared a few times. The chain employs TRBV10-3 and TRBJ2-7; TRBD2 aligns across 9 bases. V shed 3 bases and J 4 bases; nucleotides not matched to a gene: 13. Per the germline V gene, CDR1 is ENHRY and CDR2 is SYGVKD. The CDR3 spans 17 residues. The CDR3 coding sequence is TGTGCCATCAGTGAAAGGCCGCGGGGGGGCCTGGGTTACGAGCAGTACGTC. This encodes CAISERPRGGLGYEQYV.

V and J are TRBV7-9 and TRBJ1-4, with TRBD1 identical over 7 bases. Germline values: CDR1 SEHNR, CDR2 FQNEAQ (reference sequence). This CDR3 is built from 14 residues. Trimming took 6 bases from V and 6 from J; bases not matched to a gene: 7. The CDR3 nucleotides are TGTGCCAGCAGTCGTACAGGGGTAGATGAAAAACTGTTTTTT. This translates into CASSRTGVDEKLFF.

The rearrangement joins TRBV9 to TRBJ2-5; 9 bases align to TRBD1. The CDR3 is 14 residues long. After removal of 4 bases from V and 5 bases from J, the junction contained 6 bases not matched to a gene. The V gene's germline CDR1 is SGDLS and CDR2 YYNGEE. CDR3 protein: CASSLTGGTETQYF. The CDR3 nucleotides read TGTGCCAGCAGCCTCACAGGGGGCACGGAGACCCAGTACTTC.

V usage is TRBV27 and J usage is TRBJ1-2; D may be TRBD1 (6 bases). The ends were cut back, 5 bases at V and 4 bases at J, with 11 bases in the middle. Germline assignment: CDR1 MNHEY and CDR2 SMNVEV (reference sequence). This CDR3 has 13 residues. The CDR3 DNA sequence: TGTGCCAGCAGTCTACAGGGCCTCTATGGCTACACCTTC. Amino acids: CASSLQGLYGYTF.

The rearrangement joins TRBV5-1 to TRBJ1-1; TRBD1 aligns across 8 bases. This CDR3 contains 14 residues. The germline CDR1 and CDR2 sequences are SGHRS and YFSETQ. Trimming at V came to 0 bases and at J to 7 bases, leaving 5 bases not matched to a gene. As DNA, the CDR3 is TGCGCCAGCAGCTTGGGCGGACAGGGCAGTGAAGCTTTCTTT. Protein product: CASSLGGQGSEAFF.

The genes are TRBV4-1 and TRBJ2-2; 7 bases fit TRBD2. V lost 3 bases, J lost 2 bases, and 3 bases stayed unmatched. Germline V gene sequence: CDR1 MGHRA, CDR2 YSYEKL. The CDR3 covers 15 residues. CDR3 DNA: TGCGCCAGCAGCCAGGCGGGGGTCAACACCGGGGAGCTGTTTTTT. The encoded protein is CASSQAGVNTGELFF.

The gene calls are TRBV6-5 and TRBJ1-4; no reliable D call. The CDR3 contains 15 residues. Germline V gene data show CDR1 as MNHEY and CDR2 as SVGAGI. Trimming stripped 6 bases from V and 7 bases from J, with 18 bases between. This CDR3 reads CASRPTTIVGEKLFF. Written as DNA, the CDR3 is TGTGCCAGCAGACCCACGACAATCGTGGGTGAAAAACTGTTTTTT.

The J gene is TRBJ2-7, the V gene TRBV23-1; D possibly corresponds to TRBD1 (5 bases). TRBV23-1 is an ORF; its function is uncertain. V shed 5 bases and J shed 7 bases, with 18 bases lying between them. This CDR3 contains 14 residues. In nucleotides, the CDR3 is TGCGCCAGCAGTAGGGTGGGGCCCAAGGGAGAGCAGTACGTC. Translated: CASSRVGPKGEQYV.

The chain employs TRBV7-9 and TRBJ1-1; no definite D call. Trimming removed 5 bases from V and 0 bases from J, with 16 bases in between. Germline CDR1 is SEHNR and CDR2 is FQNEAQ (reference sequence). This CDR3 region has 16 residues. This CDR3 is CASSPRLSYMNTEAFF. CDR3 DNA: TGTGCCAGCAGCCCGCGACTAAGCTACATGAACACTGAAGCTTTCTTT.

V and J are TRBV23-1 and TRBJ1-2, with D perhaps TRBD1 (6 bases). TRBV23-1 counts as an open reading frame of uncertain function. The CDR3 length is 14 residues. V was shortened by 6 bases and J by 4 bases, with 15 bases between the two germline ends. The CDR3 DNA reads TGCGCCAGCAGGCCGGAAAGGGGGGGCTATGGCTACACCTTC. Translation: CASRPERGGYGYTF.

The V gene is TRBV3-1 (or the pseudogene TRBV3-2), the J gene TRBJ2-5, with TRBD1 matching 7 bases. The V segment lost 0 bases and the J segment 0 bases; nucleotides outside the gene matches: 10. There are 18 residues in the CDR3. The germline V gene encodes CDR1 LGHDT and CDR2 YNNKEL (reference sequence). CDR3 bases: TGTGCCAGCAGCCAAGAAGGTGCGACAGGGAAGTACCAAGAGACCCAGTACTTC. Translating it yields CASSQEGATGKYQETQYF.

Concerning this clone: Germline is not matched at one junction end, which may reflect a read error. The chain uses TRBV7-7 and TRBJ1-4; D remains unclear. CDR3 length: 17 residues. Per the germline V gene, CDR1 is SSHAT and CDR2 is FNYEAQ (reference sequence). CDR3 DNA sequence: TGTGCCAGCAGCTCCTACACGGATTGGCCCAGTCCTCAAGGGAGGAATTTT. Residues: CASSSYTDWPSPQGRNF. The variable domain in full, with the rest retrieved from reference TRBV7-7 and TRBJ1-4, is GAGVSQSPRYKVTKRGQDVTLRCDPISSHATLYWYQQALGQGPEFLTYFNYEAQPDKSGLPSDRFSAERPEGSISTLTIQRTEQRDSAMYRCASSSYTDWPSPQGRNFGSGTQLSVL.

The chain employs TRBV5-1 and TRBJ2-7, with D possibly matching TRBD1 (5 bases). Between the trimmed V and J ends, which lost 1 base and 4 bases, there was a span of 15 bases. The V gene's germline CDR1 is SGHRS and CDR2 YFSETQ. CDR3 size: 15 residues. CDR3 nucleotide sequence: TGCGCCAGCAGCTTGTGGGCCAGCAGGGAATACGAGCAGTACTTC. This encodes CASSLWASREYEQYF.

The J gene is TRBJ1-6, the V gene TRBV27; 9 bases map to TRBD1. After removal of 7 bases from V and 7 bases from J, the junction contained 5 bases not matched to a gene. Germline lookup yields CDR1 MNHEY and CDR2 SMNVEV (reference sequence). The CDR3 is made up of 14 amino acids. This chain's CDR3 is CASMSGTGNSPLHF. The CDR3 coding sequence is TGTGCCAGCATGTCCGGGACAGGGAATTCACCCCTCCACTTT.

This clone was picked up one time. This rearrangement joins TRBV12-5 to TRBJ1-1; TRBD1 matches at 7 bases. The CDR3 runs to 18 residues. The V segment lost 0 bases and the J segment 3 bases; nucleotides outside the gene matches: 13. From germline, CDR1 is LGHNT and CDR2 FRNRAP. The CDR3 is CASGLVVTGAAGDTEAFF. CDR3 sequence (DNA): TGTGCTAGTGGTTTGGTTGTAACAGGGGCTGCAGGGGACACTGAAGCTTTCTTT.

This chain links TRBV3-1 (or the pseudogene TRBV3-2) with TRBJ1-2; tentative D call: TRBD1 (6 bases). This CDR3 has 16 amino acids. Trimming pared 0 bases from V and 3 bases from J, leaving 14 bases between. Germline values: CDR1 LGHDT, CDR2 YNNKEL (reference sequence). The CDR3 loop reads CASSQDPDRSYYGYTF. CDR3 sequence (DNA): TGTGCCAGCAGCCAAGACCCAGACAGGTCCTACTATGGCTACACCTTC.

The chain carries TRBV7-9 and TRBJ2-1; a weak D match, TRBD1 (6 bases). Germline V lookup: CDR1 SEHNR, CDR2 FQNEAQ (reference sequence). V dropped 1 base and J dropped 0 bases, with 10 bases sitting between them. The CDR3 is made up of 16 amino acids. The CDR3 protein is CASSLVGARSYNEQFF. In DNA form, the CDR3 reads TGTGCCAGCAGCTTAGTGGGGGCCCGCTCCTACAATGAGCAGTTCTTC. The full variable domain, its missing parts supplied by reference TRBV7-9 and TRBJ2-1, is DTGVSQNPRHKITKRGQNVTFRCDPISEHNRLYWYRQTLGQGPEFLTYFQNEAQLEKSRLLSDRFSAERPKGSFSTLEIQRTEQGDSAMYLCASSLVGARSYNEQFFGPGTRLTVL.

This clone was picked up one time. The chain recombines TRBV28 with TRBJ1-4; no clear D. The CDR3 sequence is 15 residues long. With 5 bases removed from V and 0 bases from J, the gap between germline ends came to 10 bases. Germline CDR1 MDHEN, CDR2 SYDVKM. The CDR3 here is CASSGGSATNEKLFF. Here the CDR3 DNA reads TGTGCCAGCAGTGGTGGCAGTGCAACTAATGAAAAACTGTTTTTT.

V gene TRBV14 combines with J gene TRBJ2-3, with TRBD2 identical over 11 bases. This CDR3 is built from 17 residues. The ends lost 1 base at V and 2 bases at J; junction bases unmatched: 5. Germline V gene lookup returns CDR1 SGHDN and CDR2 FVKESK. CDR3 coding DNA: TGTGCCAGCAGCCAAGTCTGGGGACTAGCGGACACAGATACGCAGTATTTT. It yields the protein CASSQVWGLADTDTQYF.